The T cell receptor beta chain described here comes from a study of CD8+ T cells in alopecia areata. Study as a whole: Tofacitinib dosing lasted 6 to 18 months, which was then followed by 6 months off drug. The study, taken as a whole, reports: There were many expanded lesional clones persisting in scalp and blood during tofacitinib. The study found higher clonality in lesional than normal scalp, especially in alopecia totalis/universalis.

The treatment denotes: oral pan-JAK inhibitor, 5-10 mg twice daily. The investigators collected lesional scalp punch biopsies and peripheral blood from alopecia areata patients. Sequencing relied on a cDNA template that was reverse transcribed from extracted RNA. The table came from immunoSEQ multiplex PCR; TCRdb's copy has only in-frame clones and leaves some out. The repertoire holds approximately 150,000 clones, approximately 60% seen once, with 14% in the top ten. Concerning this clone itself: What it binds is not known.

The TCR comes from a human donor with alopecia areata. The material was CD4+ T cells sorted from blood, obtained at week 24, from a patient treated with tofacitinib.

CDR3: CASSIDGYTF. The CDR3 DNA follows: TGTGCCAGTAGTATAGATGGCTACACCTTC. The chain recombines TRBV19 with TRBJ1-2; D call uncertain. The CDR3 spans 10 residues. Trimming left V 0 bases short and J 7 bases short, with 0 bases between. The germline CDR1 and CDR2 sequences are LNHDA and SQIVND (reference sequence).